This T cell receptor (beta chain) was recorded in a study of blood T cell repertoires in COVID-19. The CDR3 totals 14 residues. CDR1 and CDR2 (germline): MDHEN, SYDVKM. Trimming left V 6 bases short and J 3 bases short, with 15 bases between. Authors' analysis steps: Researchers report that nucleated cell counts were estimated from reference gene primer amplification. Only in-frame clones appear in the TCRdb table, and some are missing; sequencing was by immunoSEQ multiplex PCR. V, J and clone size are those of that table, while D and trimming were read from the DNA. The sample has fewer than 100,000 clones; roughly 89% are singletons.

The material sequenced was peripheral blood. The chain has TRBV28 and TRBJ2-7; a possible D gene is TRBD1 (6 bases). This TCR came from a human donor in a cohort sampled during active COVID-19. DNA for the CDR3: TGTGCCAGCAGGCGCCGGGACACTAACTACGAGCAGTACTTC. Its protein product is CASRRRDTNYEQYF.